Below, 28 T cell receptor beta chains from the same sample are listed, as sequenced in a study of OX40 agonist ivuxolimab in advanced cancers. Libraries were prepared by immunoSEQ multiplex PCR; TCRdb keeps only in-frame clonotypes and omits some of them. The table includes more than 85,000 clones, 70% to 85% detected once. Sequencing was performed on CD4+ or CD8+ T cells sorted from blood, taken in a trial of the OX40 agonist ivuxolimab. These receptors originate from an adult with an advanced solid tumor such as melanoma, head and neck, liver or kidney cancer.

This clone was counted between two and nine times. In DNA form, the CDR3 reads TGTGCCAGCAAGGACCTTCGGGGGAGCAATCAGCCCCAGCATTTT. The encoded protein is CASKDLRGSNQPQHF. The chain combines TRBV6-6 with TRBJ1-5; the D gene is possibly TRBD1 (5 bases). CDR3 length: 15 residues. The V end lost 7 bases, the J end lost 1 base, and 14 bases lay between the germline ends. Germline values: CDR1 MNHNY, CDR2 SVGAGI (reference sequence).

The CDR3 sequence: CASSQVNTKGEKLFF. The CDR3 DNA reads as TGCGCCAGCAGCCAAGTGAACACTAAGGGTGAAAAACTGTTTTTT. The chain employs TRBV4-1 and TRBJ1-4; unclear D gene. CDR3 length: 15 amino acids. Trimming stripped 1 base from V and 7 bases from J, with 13 bases between. From germline, CDR1 is MGHRA and CDR2 YSYEKL.

Written as DNA, the CDR3 is TGTGCCAGCAGTGATGACAGAGGGGGCTACACCTTC. This encodes CASSDDRGGYTF. V usage is TRBV25-1 and J usage is TRBJ1-2; possibly TRBD1 for D (5 bases). This CDR3 is built from 12 residues. The germline V gene encodes CDR1 MGHDK and CDR2 SYGVNS. V shed 3 bases and J shed 8 bases, with 10 bases lying between them.

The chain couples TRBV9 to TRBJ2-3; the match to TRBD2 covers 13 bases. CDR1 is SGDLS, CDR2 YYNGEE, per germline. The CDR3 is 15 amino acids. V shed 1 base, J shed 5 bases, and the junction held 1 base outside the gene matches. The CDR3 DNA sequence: TGTGCCAGCAGCGTAACTAGCGGGGGGGAAGATACGCAGTATTTT. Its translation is CASSVTSGGEDTQYF. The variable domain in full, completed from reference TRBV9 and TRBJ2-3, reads DSGVTQTPKHLITATGQRVTLRCSPRSGDLSVYWYQQSLDQGLQFLIQYYNGEERAKGNILERFSAQQFPDLHSELNLSSLELGDSALYFCASSVTSGGEDTQYFGPGTRLTVL.

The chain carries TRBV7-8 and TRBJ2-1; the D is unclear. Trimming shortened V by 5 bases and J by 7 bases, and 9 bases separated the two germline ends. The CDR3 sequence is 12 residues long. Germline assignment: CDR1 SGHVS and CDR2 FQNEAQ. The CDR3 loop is CASSLRRNEQFF. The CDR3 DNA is TGTGCCAGCAGCCTGCGTCGGAATGAGCAGTTCTTC.

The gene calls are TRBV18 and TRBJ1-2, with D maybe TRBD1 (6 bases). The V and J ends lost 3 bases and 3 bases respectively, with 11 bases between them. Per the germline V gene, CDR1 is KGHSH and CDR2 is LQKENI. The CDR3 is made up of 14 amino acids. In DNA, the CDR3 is TGTGCCAGCTCACCGGGGGGCCTGGACTATGGCTACACCTTC. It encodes CASSPGGLDYGYTF.

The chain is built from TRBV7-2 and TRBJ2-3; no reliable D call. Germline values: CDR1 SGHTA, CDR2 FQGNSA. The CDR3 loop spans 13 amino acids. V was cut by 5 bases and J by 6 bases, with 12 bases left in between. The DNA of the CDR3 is TGTGCCAGCAGCCTCGGACCGGGTGATACGCAGTATTTT. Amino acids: CASSLGPGDTQYF.

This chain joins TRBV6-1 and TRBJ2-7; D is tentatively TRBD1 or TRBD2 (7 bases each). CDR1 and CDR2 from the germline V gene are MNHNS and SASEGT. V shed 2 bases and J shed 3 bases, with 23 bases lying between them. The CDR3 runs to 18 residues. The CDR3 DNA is TGTGCCAGCAGTGAAAATTGGGGAGGGGACAGAAATGGCTACGAGCAGTACTTC. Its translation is CASSENWGGDRNGYEQYF.

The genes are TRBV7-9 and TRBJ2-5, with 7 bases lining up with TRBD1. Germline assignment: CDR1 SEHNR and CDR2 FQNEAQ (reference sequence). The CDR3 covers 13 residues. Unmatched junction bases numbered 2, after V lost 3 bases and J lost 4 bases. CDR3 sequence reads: CASSFTGVETQYF. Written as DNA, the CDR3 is TGTGCCAGCAGCTTCACAGGGGTAGAGACCCAGTACTTC.

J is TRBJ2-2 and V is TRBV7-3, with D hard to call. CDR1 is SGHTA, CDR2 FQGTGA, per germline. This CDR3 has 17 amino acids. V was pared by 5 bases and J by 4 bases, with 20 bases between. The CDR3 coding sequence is TGTGCCAGCAGCGAAACCGCCCGACTGTCGAGCACCGGGGAGCTGTTTTTT. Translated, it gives CASSETARLSSTGELFF.

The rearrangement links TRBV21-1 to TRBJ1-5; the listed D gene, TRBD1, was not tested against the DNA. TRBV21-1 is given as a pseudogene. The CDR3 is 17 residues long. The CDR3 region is CASSNANQGHSNQPQHF. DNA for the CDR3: TGTGCCAGCAGCAATGCTAATCAGGGGCATAGCAATCAGCCCCAGCATTTT.

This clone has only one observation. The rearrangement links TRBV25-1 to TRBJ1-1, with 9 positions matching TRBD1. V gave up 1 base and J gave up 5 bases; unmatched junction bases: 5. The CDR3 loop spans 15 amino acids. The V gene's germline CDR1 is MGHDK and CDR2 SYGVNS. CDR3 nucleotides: TGTGCCAGCAGTGAATCTGGGACAGGGAAGACTGAAGCTTTCTTT. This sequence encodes CASSESGTGKTEAFF.

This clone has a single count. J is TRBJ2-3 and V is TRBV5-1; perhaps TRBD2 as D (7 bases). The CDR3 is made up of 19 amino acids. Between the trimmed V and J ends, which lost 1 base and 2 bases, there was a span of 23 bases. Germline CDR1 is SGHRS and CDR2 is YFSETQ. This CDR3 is CASSLLGVRGGQNTDTQYF. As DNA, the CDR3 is TGCGCCAGCAGCTTGCTGGGGGTAAGGGGGGGCCAAAACACAGATACGCAGTATTTT.

The CDR3 DNA reads as TGTGCCAGCAGCTTCGGCTTTTCTTCGGAGCCGTCTAGGGATACGCAGTATTTT. Encoded protein: CASSFGFSSEPSRDTQYF. This chain uses TRBV7-2 with TRBJ2-3; D call uncertain. Germline V lookup: CDR1 SGHTA, CDR2 FQGNSA. This CDR3 contains 18 residues. With 3 bases removed from V and 6 bases from J, the gap between germline ends came to 25 bases.

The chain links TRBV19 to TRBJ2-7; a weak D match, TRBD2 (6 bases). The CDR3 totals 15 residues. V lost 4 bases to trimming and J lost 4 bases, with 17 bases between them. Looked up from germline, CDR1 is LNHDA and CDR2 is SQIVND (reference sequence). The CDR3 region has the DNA TGTGCCAGTAGTACGGGGGACGGGGAAGGATACGAGCAGTACTTC. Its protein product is CASSTGDGEGYEQYF.

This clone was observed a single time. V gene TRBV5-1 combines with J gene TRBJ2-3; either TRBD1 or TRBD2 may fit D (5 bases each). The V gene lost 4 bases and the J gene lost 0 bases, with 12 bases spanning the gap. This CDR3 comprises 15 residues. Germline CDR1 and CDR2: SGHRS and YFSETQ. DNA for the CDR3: TGCGCCAGCAGCCCCGGGACCGCGAGCACAGATACGCAGTATTTT. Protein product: CASSPGTASTDTQYF.

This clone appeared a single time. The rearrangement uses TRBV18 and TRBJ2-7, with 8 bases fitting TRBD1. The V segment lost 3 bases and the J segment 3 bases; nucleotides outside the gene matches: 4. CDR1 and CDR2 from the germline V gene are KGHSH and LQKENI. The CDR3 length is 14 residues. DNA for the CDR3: TGTGCCAGCTCACCCCGGGACAGGAGCTACGAGCAGTACTTC. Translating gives CASSPRDRSYEQYF.

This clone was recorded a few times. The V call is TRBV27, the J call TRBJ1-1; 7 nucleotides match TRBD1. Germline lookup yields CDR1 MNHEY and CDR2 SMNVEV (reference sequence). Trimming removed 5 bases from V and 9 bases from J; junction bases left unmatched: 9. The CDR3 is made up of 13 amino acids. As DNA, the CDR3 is TGTGCCAGCAGTCCCGGGACAGTATTGAAAGCTTTCTTT. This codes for CASSPGTVLKAFF.

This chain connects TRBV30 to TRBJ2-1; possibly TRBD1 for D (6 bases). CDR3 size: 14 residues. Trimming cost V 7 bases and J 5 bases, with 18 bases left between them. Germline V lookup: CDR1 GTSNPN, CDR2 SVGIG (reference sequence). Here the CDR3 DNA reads TGTGCCTCCCACAGGGTAAGGGGGAACAATGAGCAGTTCTTC. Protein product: CASHRVRGNNEQFF.

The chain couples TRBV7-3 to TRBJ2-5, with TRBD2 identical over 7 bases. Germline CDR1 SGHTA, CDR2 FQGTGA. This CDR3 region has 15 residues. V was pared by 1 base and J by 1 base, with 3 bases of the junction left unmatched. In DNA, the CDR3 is TGTGCCAGCAGCTTAAGCGGGAGTTCCCAAGAGACCCAGTACTTC. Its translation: CASSLSGSSQETQYF.

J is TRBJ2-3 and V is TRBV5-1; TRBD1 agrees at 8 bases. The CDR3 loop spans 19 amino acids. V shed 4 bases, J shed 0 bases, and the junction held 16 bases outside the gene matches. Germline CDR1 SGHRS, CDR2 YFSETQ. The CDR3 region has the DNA TGCGCCAGCAGCCACCCGACAGGGGCGACCTCTACTAGCACAGATACGCAGTATTTT. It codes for CASSHPTGATSTSTDTQYF.

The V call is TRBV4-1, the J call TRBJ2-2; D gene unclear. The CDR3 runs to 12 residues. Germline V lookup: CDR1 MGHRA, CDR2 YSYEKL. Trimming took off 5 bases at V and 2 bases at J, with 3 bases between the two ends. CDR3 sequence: CASSTNTGELFF. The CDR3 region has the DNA TGCGCCAGCAGCACCAACACCGGGGAGCTGTTTTTT.

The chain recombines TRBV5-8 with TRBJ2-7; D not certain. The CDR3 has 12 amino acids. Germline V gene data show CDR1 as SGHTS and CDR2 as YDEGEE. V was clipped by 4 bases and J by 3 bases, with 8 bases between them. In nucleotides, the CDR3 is TGTGCCAGCAGCCACGACAACTACGAGCAGTACTTC. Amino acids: CASSHDNYEQYF.

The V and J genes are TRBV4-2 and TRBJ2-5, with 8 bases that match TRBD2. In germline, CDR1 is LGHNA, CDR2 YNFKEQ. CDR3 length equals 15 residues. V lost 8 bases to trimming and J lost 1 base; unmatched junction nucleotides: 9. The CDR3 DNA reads TGTGCCAGCGGGAGAAAGGCGGGGGGCCAAGAGACCCAGTACTTC. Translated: CASGRKAGGQETQYF.

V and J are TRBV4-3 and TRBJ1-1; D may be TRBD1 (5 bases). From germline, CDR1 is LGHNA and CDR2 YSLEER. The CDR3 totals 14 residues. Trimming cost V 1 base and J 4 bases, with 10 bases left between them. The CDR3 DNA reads TGCGCCAGCAGCCAAGTGCGAGGGGTCACTGAAGCTTTCTTT. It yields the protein CASSQVRGVTEAFF.

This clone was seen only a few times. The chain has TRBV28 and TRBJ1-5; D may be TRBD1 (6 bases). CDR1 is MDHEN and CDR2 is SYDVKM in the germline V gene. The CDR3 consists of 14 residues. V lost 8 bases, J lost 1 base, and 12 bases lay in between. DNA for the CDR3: TGTGCCAGCTCTAAGGGACACAGCAATCAGCCCCAGCATTTT. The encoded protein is CASSKGHSNQPQHF.

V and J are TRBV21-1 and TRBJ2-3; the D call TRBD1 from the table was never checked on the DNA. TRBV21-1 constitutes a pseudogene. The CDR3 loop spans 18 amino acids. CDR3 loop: CASSSPLPGTGVSDTQYF. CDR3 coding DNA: TGTGCCAGCAGCAGCCCTTTACCCGGGACAGGGGTATCAGATACGCAGTATTTT.

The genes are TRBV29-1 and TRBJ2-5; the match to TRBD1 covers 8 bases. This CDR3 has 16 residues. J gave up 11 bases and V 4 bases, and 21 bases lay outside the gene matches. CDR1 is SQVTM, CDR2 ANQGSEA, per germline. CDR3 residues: CSVVYQAARGRQEQYF. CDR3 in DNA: TGCAGCGTTGTTTATCAAGCGGCCAGGGGGCGCCAAGAGCAGTACTTC.